This TCR beta chain appears in the sequencing data of a study of blood T cell repertoires in COVID-19 (TCRdb year 2020). For context, the study as a whole: Collaborator samples came from the United States, Italy and Spain and covered acute and convalescent phases of COVID-19. The prospective study material was composed of cDNA or gDNA derived from T cells, B-cell-depleted T cells, or PBMCs. Subjects who had been exposed to COVID-19, were actively infected with it, or had recovered from it provided the deeply sampled blood TCRbeta repertoires that made up the dataset. The repertoires were made available in a free public database intended to serve as a resource for research on the immune response to SARS-CoV-2. Samples came from the ongoing ImmuneRACE study (first 160 participants) plus 1,254 subjects from 6 global collaborators. Sample metadata almost always included a de-identified subject ID, COVID-19 status, age in years and sex. Where HLA class I and class II types were available, the types were taken from metadata supplied by the sample provider, not from assay-based typing. The paper as a whole reports these results and caveats: How much clinical and demographic metadata was included differed by source and by participant, and the metadata was provided uncurated.

The immunoSEQ Assay, a bias-controlled multiplex PCR, was used to amplify TCRbeta CDR3 regions from genomic DNA. From the authors' description of their analysis: Nucleated cell counts per sample were estimated from amplification of reference gene primers within the assay. To quantify the absolute abundance of each unique TCRbeta CDR3 rearrangement, sequence reads were collapsed and filtered. Productive Simpson clonality was computed per sample as the square root of Simpson's diversity index over productive rearrangements. This is the immuneACCESS table as TCRdb keeps it, with only in-frame sequences that have V and J called. A part of the clones is gone; compared with another copy, unresolved V genes explain less than half, and the rest is unexplained. V, J and clone size derive from that table, while D and trimming were established from the DNA sequence. This sample lists fewer than 250,000 clones; around 84% were detected once. Clones ranked in the top ten supply 9.5% to 13% of the sample.

Comment on this clone: What antigen it recognizes has not been identified. No base-level quality is on record; no much larger clone is a single base apart.

Including cysteine and phenylalanine, the CDR3 has 13 amino acids. The only DNA kept is the CDR3, 39 bases in frame from the first base. V lost 7 bases and J lost 5 bases; the stretch between them is 12 bases long. The germline V gene encodes CDR1 LGHNT and CDR2 FRNRAP. One collaborating source in Seattle enrolled patients during active infection and followed them longitudinally through the course of disease. Whole blood was collected in K2EDTA tubes by collaborating institutions according to the institutions' own protocols. Collaborator samples were shipped for TCRbeta analysis as frozen whole blood, isolated PBMCs, or DNA extracted from either sample type.

The origin of this receptor is a man between 50 and 59 years old with COVID-19, enrolled during active disease. The specimen sequenced was peripheral blood. Here the chain combines TRBV12-5 and TRBJ2-1; the D gene is perhaps TRBD1, on 6 matching bases. DNA sequence: TGTGCTAGTGCCCCCGACAGGAACAATGAGCAGTTCTTC. It translates to CASAPDRNNEQFF.